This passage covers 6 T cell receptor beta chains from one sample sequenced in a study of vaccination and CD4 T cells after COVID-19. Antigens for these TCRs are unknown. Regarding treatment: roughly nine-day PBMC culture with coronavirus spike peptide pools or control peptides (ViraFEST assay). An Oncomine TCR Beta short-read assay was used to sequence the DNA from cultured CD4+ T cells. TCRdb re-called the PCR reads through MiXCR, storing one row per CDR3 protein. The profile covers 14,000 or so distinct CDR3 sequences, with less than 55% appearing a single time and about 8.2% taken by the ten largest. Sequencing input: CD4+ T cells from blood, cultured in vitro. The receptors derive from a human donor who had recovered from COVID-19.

The CDR3 DNA follows: TGCGCCAGCAGCCAAGCCCAAAGGAGAGGGACTAGCGGGAAGGGTGAGCAGTACTTC. It specifies CASSQAQRRGTSGKGEQYF. The rearrangement uses TRBV4-1 and TRBJ2-7, with 13 bases aligning to TRBD2. The CDR3 is 19 residues long. Germline CDR1 is MGHRA and CDR2 is YSYEKL. J was trimmed by 7 bases and V by 1 base; bases with no gene match: 16.

In DNA, the CDR3 is TGTGCCAGCAGATTCAGCCTCGGGACAGGGTACTACGAGCAGTACTTC. It specifies CASRFSLGTGYYEQYF. This chain links TRBV6-1 with TRBJ2-7; TRBD1 agrees at 9 bases. Germline CDR1 MNHNS, CDR2 SASEGT. The CDR3 length is 16 residues. The trim removed 6 bases at V and 3 bases at J, leaving 12 bases unmatched.

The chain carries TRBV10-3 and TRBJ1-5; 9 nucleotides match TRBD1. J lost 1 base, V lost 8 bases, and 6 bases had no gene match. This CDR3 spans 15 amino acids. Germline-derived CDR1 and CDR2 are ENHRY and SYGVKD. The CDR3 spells CAIGGQGRSNQPQHF. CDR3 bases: TGTGCCATCGGGGGACAGGGAAGGAGCAATCAGCCCCAGCATTTT.

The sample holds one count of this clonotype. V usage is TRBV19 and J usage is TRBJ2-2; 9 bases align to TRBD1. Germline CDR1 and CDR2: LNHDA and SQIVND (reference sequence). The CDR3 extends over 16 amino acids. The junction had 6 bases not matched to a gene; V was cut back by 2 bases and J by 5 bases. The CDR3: CASSITGGELTGELFF. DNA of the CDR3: TGTGCCAGTAGTATAACAGGGGGCGAATTAACCGGGGAGCTGTTTTTT.

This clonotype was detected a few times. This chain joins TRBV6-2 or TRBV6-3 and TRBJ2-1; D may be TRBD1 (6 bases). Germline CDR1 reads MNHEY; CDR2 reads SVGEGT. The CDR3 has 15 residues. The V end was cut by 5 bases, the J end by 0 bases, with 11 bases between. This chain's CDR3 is CASSLGASSYNEQFF. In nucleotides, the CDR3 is TGTGCCAGCAGTCTGGGGGCTAGCTCCTACAATGAGCAGTTCTTC.

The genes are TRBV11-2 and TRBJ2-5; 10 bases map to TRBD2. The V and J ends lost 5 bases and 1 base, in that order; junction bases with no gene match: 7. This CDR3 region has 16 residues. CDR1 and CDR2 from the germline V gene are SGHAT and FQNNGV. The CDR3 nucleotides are TGTGCCAGCAGCCCGCGGACTAGCGGCCCCCAAGAGACCCAGTACTTC. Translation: CASSPRTSGPQETQYF.